The 25 T cell receptor beta chains below come from one sample, sequenced in a study of blood T cells in healthy people across ages. The second PCR ran roughly 6 to 11 cycles with a sample-barcoded 5' primer and J-beta primers. Via MiXCR, TCRdb re-called the 5' RACE reads, giving one row per CDR3 protein. The table records around 800,000 distinct CDR3 sequences, about 48% of them present only once. Source material: blood. The origin of the receptors is a man older than 75 in good health.

The chain has TRBV2 and TRBJ2-5; 10 positions agree with TRBD1. The trim removed 7 bases at V and 6 bases at J, leaving 8 bases unmatched. Germline CDR1 is SNHLY and CDR2 is FYNNEI. This CDR3 is built from 14 residues. CDR3 amino acids: CASILGDRGKTQYF. CDR3 sequence (DNA): TGTGCCAGCATCCTGGGGGACAGGGGAAAGACCCAGTACTTC. Full variable domain (remainder filled in from reference TRBV2 and TRBJ2-5): EPEVTQTPSHQVTQMGQEVILRCVPISNHLYFYWYRQILGQKVEFLVSFYNNEISEKSEIFDDQFSVERPDGSNFTLKIRSTKLEDSAMYFCASILGDRGKTQYFGPGTRLLVL.

The chain combines TRBV5-1 with TRBJ2-1; the match to TRBD1 covers 9 bases. The CDR3 has 16 amino acids. The germline CDR1 and CDR2 sequences are SGHRS and YFSETQ. Trimming at V came to 4 bases and at J to 6 bases, leaving 11 bases not matched to a gene. CDR3: CASSRGWGQGSNEQFF. As DNA, the CDR3 is TGCGCCAGCAGCAGGGGCTGGGGACAGGGATCCAATGAGCAGTTCTTC.

The rearrangement uses TRBV29-1 and TRBJ2-1, with 8 bases matching TRBD2. CDR3 length: 13 amino acids. Germline CDR1 reads SQVTM; CDR2 reads ANQGSEA. With V trimmed by 8 bases and J by 3 bases, 6 bases remained unmatched. The CDR3 reads CSLRLALYNEQFF. The CDR3 bases are TGCAGCCTCCGACTAGCGCTCTACAATGAGCAGTTCTTC.

This chain connects TRBV11-2 to TRBJ2-1; 11 bases are shared with TRBD2. The better agreement between TRBJ2-7 and the DNA end casts doubt on the J call. This CDR3 spans 17 amino acids. Per germline, CDR1 SGHAT and CDR2 FQNNGV. The CDR3 region has the DNA TGTGCCAGCAGCTCCCTTAGCGGGAGGGGTTCCTACAATGAGCAGTACTTC. Encoded protein: CASSSLSGRGSYNEQYF.

The rearrangement uses TRBV5-1 and TRBJ1-3; no firm D call. The CDR3 extends over 15 amino acids. Germline V CDR1 and CDR2: SGHRS, YFSETQ. V gave up 4 bases and J gave up 0 bases, with 11 bases separating them. This chain's CDR3 is CASSTTPSSGNTIYF. In DNA form, the CDR3 reads TGCGCCAGCAGCACCACCCCGAGCTCTGGAAACACCATATATTTT.

This clonotype was counted a few times. This chain uses TRBV20-1 with TRBJ2-5, with D perhaps matching TRBD1 (5 bases). The CDR3 covers 12 residues. Trimming cost V 2 bases and J 5 bases, with 9 bases left between them. Germline V gene data show CDR1 as DFQATT and CDR2 as SNEGSKA (reference sequence). CDR3 in DNA: TGCAGTGCTAGATGGACATTGGAGACCCAGTACTTC. This translates into CSARWTLETQYF.

V and J are TRBV10-3 and TRBJ2-4; 8 bases line up with TRBD1. The end of the DNA fits TRBJ2-7 better, so the J call may be wrong. Per the germline V gene, CDR1 is ENHRY and CDR2 is SYGVKD. This CDR3 comprises 14 residues. In DNA form, the CDR3 reads TGTGCCATCAGTGAGGGCAGGGGGCACCACGAGCAGTACTTC. It translates to CAISEGRGHHEQYF.

This clonotype came up a few times. V is TRBV12-3 or TRBV12-4 and J is TRBJ2-5, with TRBD1 identical over 9 bases. The CDR3 is 15 residues long. V lost 6 bases and J lost 2; bases outside the gene matches: 7. CDR3 residues: CASSSQDRGQETQYF. CDR3 DNA sequence: TGTGCCAGCAGCTCCCAGGACAGGGGACAAGAGACCCAGTACTTC.

The sample holds a few counts of this clonotype. The rearrangement uses TRBV7-9 and TRBJ2-3, with TRBD2 as a possible D gene (5 bases). Trimming cost V 0 bases and J 4 bases, with 8 bases left between them. From germline, CDR1 is SEHNR and CDR2 FQNEAQ (reference sequence). The CDR3 length is 14 residues. The CDR3: CASSLAGVADTQYF. Written as DNA, the CDR3 is TGTGCCAGCAGCTTAGCGGGAGTGGCAGATACGCAGTATTTT.

A word on this clonotype: Germline is not matched at one junction end, which may reflect a read error. The rearrangement links TRBV4-2 to TRBJ2-3; 7 nucleotides agree with TRBD1. CDR1 and CDR2 from the germline V gene are LGHNA and YNFKEQ. CDR3 length: 16 amino acids. CDR3 sequence (DNA): TGTGCCAGCAGCAAAGAAGTGACAGGGTGGAACAGATACGCGTATTTT. This gives the protein CASSKEVTGWNRYAYF.

Concerning this clonotype itself: The germline gene is not matched at one end of the junction; a read error may be the cause. This chain joins TRBV2 and TRBJ2-4; weak D call: TRBD1 (6 bases). The J call may be mistaken, given a closer DNA end match to TRBJ2-5. The V gene's germline CDR1 is SNHLY and CDR2 FYNNEI. There are 13 residues in the CDR3. CDR3: CVSSEARGKTQYF. CDR3 in DNA: TGTGTCAGCAGTGAAGCCAGGGGAAAGACCCAGTACTTC.

This clonotype was found a few times. V usage is TRBV5-6 and J usage is TRBJ2-7; a possible D gene is TRBD2 (5 bases). The V gene's germline CDR1 is SGHDT and CDR2 YYEEEE. The CDR3 extends over 13 amino acids. V lost 4 bases, J lost 3 bases, and 11 bases lay in between. CDR3 sequence: CASSPGIYYEQYF. Here the CDR3 DNA reads TGTGCCAGCAGCCCCGGGATCTACTACGAGCAGTACTTC. Complete variable domain (other parts from reference TRBV5-6 and TRBJ2-7): DAGVTQSPTHLIKTRGQQVTLRCSPKSGHDTVSWYQQALGQGPQFIFQYYEEEERQRGNFPDRFSGHQFPNYSSELNVNALLLGDSALYLCASSPGIYYEQYFGPGTRLTVT.

This rearrangement joins TRBV5-6 to TRBJ2-7, with a possible D match to TRBD1 (5 bases). Trimming removed 4 bases at V and 0 bases at J, with 14 bases between. Germline V lookup: CDR1 SGHDT, CDR2 YYEEEE. There are 15 residues in the CDR3. This CDR3 reads CASSPRQIYSYEQYF. DNA for the CDR3: TGTGCCAGCAGCCCCCGACAGATATACTCCTACGAGCAGTACTTC. The full variable domain, rest sourced from reference TRBV5-6 and TRBJ2-7, is DAGVTQSPTHLIKTRGQQVTLRCSPKSGHDTVSWYQQALGQGPQFIFQYYEEEERQRGNFPDRFSGHQFPNYSSELNVNALLLGDSALYLCASSPRQIYSYEQYFGPGTRLTVT.

The CDR3 bases are TGTGCCAGCAGCTCTAGCGGGAGTACCCACGAGCAGTACTTC. This translates into CASSSSGSTHEQYF. V gene TRBV7-9 combines with J gene TRBJ2-4, with 10 bases matching TRBD2. The DNA matches TRBJ2-7 better at its end, which makes the J call doubtful. The CDR3 runs 14 residues. CDR1 and CDR2 from the germline V gene are SEHNR and FQNEAQ (reference sequence).

V usage is TRBV20-1 and J usage is TRBJ2-7, with a weak D call TRBD1 (5 bases). This CDR3 is 15 amino acids long. CDR1 is DFQATT and CDR2 is SNEGSKA in the germline V gene (reference sequence). V was cut by 1 base and J by 2 bases, with 15 bases left in between. CDR3 residues: CSARAHGRAAYEQYF. DNA of the CDR3: TGCAGTGCTAGAGCCCACGGCAGGGCGGCCTACGAGCAGTACTTC.

The rearrangement links TRBV11-2 to TRBJ2-1; TRBD2 aligns across 8 bases. The V gene's germline CDR1 is SGHAT and CDR2 FQNNGV. Losses at the gene ends were 1 base for V and 0 bases for J; bases not matched to a gene: 5. The CDR3 runs 17 residues. As DNA, the CDR3 is TGTGCCAGCAGCTTAGCGGTCCTAGCGGGCTCCTACAATGAGCAGTTCTTC. It is translated as CASSLAVLAGSYNEQFF.

The chain employs TRBV9 and TRBJ2-7, with 7 nucleotides matching TRBD2. Germline V lookup: CDR1 SGDLS, CDR2 YYNGEE. V shed 3 bases, J shed 2 bases, and the junction held 11 bases outside the gene matches. The CDR3 consists of 16 residues. The CDR3 region is CASSAQGAGSPYEQYF. DNA for the CDR3: TGTGCCAGCAGCGCCCAGGGAGCGGGATCCCCCTACGAGCAGTACTTC.

V and J are TRBV6-6 and TRBJ2-1; 10 nucleotides agree with TRBD2. Trimming at V came to 7 bases and at J to 3 bases, leaving 9 bases not matched to a gene. This CDR3 has 16 amino acids. The V gene's germline CDR1 is MNHNY and CDR2 SVGAGI (reference sequence). The CDR3 DNA is TGTGCCAGCAACAAACGGGCTAGCGGGAGCTACAATGAGCAGTTCTTC. Protein sequence: CASNKRASGSYNEQFF.

This clonotype was seen a few times. The V and J genes are TRBV29-1 and TRBJ2-7, with TRBD2 as a possible D gene (5 bases). CDR3 length: 13 residues. The V gene's germline CDR1 is SQVTM and CDR2 ANQGSEA. V dropped 3 bases and J dropped 5 bases, with 14 bases sitting between them. CDR3 amino acids: CSVERGPRNEQYF. CDR3 DNA: TGCAGCGTTGAGCGCGGGCCTAGAAACGAGCAGTACTTC.

V and J are TRBV21-1 and TRBJ2-4; the DNA was not compared with TRBD2, the D call given in the table. The closer fit of TRBJ2-7 to the DNA end suggests the J call may be wrong. TRBV21-1 is assigned pseudogene status. The CDR3 sequence is 11 residues long. Written as DNA, the CDR3 is TGTGCCAGCGGACTATTCTACGAGCAGTACTTC. Its translation: CASGLFYEQYF.

Points on this clonotype: Its ends do not fully match the called genes, so a read error is possible. The chain couples TRBV27 to TRBJ2-4; TRBD1 matches 9 bases. CDR3 length: 15 residues. Germline-derived CDR1 and CDR2 are MNHEY and SMNVEV (reference sequence). The CDR3 loop reads CASSTRQGEVDIRYF. In DNA, the CDR3 is TGTGCCAGCAGTACCCGACAGGGGGAAGTGGACATTCGGTACTTC.

This chain uses TRBV7-2 with TRBJ2-7; no clear D. The V gene lost 5 bases and the J gene lost 2 bases, with 10 bases spanning the gap. There are 13 residues in the CDR3. In germline, CDR1 is SGHTA, CDR2 FQGNSA. The CDR3 coding sequence is TGTGCCAGCAGCGCCTCCCGGGCCTACGAGCAGTACTTC. As protein: CASSASRAYEQYF.

This clonotype was found a few times. The gene calls are TRBV25-1 and TRBJ2-3, with 10 bases identical to TRBD1. The germline gives CDR1 MGHDK, CDR2 SYGVNS. Trimming at V came to 1 base and at J to 14 bases, leaving 12 bases not matched to a gene. There are 15 residues in the CDR3. The CDR3 coding sequence is TGTGCCAGCAGTGAATCCCCGACAGGGGGCAGATACGCGTATTTT. The encoded protein is CASSESPTGGRYAYF.

This clonotype was observed a few times. The rearrangement joins TRBV28 to TRBJ2-3, with D unclear. Trimming cost V 5 bases and J 6 bases, with 12 bases left between them. Per the germline V gene, CDR1 is MDHEN and CDR2 is SYDVKM. The CDR3 length is 13 residues. The CDR3: CASSETLSDTQYF. In DNA, the CDR3 is TGTGCCAGCAGTGAGACCCTCTCGGATACGCAGTATTTT.

In regard to this clonotype: An end of the junction differs from the germline gene, which may be a read error. This sequence joins TRBV7-3 and TRBJ2-1, with D perhaps matching TRBD1 or TRBD2 (5 bases each). The germline V gene has CDR1 SGHTA and CDR2 FQGTGA. This CDR3 spans 15 amino acids. CDR3 sequence reads: CASSLMGTNYDEQFF. The CDR3, as DNA: TGTGCCAGCAGCTTAATGGGGACCAACTACGATGAGCAGTTCTTC.